The rows below give T cell receptor beta chains drawn from one sample of a study of blood T cells in healthy people across ages. TCRdb redid the calling of the 5' RACE reads with MiXCR, one entry per CDR3 protein. The data contain about 1.5 million distinct CDR3 sequences, roughly 45% of them singletons. Sequenced input: blood. The receptors here all came from a woman younger than 35 in good health. Both conserved end residues are part of each CDR3. The order of the fields is D gene, V gene, J gene, clone size, CDR3 DNA, CDR3 protein. A D gene is named only where the DNA matches it firmly. Part of the rows lack a size; the others show once, few, many or a class for expanded clones.

D: -
V: TRBV15
J: TRBJ2-1
size: -
DNA: TGTGCCACCAGCAGCGGTCGGCAAAGAGGAAATGAGCAGTTCTTC
CDR3: CATSSGRQRGNEQFF

D: TRBD2
V: TRBV29-1
J: TRBJ2-5
size: -
DNA: TGCAGCGTTGTGGCGGTAGCGGGAGATCGGGAGCAGTACTTC
CDR3: CSVVAVAGDREQYF

D: -
V: TRBV6-5
J: TRBJ1-2
size: few
DNA: TGTGCCAGCAGTTACTCGAAGGGTAACCAGCAGCATAGGCATGGCTACACCTTC
CDR3: CASSYSKGNQQHRHGYTF

D: TRBD1
V: TRBV29-1
J: TRBJ1-5
size: -
DNA: TGCAGCGTTGAGGCTACAGGGGGCCAGCCCCAGCATTTT
CDR3: CSVEATGGQPQHF

D: -
V: TRBV12-3/TRBV12-4
J: TRBJ2-7
size: many
DNA: TGTGCCAGCAGTACAGGGTCCCCCTACGAGCAGTACTTC
CDR3: CASSTGSPYEQYF

D: -
V: TRBV7-2
J: TRBJ2-3
size: -
DNA: TGTGCCAGCAGCCCAGGGGCCCGAACTAGCACAGATACGCAGTATTTT
CDR3: CASSPGARTSTDTQYF

D: TRBD2
V: TRBV11-2
J: TRBJ2-5
size: -
DNA: TGTGCCAGCAGCTCTTGGGGGACTAGCGGTCAAGAGACCCAGTACTTC
CDR3: CASSSWGTSGQETQYF

D: -
V: TRBV2
J: TRBJ1-2
size: -
DNA: TGTGCCAGCACCCCTCGGAGTTTCCTCTATGGCTACACCTTC
CDR3: CASTPRSFLYGYTF

D: TRBD1
V: TRBV10-3
J: TRBJ1-1
size: -
DNA: TGTGCCATCAGTGTCGGGACAGGGCCTTGGGCTTTCTTT
CDR3: CAISVGTGPWAFF

D: -
V: TRBV6-1
J: TRBJ2-7
size: few
DNA: TGTGCCAGCAGTGAAAATCCCCTTAGTCCGACAGGCCGCGAGGAGCAGTACTTC
CDR3: CASSENPLSPTGREEQYF

D: TRBD2
V: TRBV25-1
J: TRBJ2-3
size: -
DNA: TGTGCCAGCAGTGAATATGGTAGCGGGAGTGGCGATACGCAGTATTTT
CDR3: CASSEYGSGSGDTQYF

D: -
V: TRBV2
J: TRBJ2-1
size: -
DNA: TGTGCCAGCAGTGAAATTGGTCCCAATGAGCAGTTCTTC
CDR3: CASSEIGPNEQFF

D: -
V: TRBV2
J: TRBJ1-2
size: -
DNA: TGTGCCAGCAGTGAACGAAGCGGGCCCAATTATGGCTACACCTTC
CDR3: CASSERSGPNYGYTF

D: -
V: TRBV12-3/TRBV12-4
J: TRBJ1-2
size: -
DNA: TGTGCCAGCAGTCCCGGGACAACCCGAAATGGCTACACCTTC
CDR3: CASSPGTTRNGYTF

D: -
V: TRBV4-2
J: TRBJ2-7
size: many
DNA: TGTGCCAGCAGCCAAGACTACAACAACCGCTACGAGCAGTACTTC
CDR3: CASSQDYNNRYEQYF

D: -
V: TRBV14
J: TRBJ2-5
size: -
DNA: TGTGCCAGCAGCACATATGGACAAGAGACCCAGTACTTC
CDR3: CASSTYGQETQYF

D: -
V: TRBV11-2
J: TRBJ2-3
size: few
DNA: TGTGCCAGCAGCTTAATGGGGGCGGGAGATACGCAGTATTTT
CDR3: CASSLMGAGDTQYF

D: -
V: TRBV7-7
J: TRBJ2-1
size: few
DNA: TGTGCCAGCAGCCCGCCAGGAAACGACAATGAGCAGTTCTTC
CDR3: CASSPPGNDNEQFF

D: -
V: TRBV20-1
J: TRBJ1-6
size: few
DNA: TGCAGTGCTAGCGTCGGGGGGCTATATAATTCACCCCTCCACTTT
CDR3: CSASVGGLYNSPLHF

D: TRBD2
V: TRBV20-1
J: TRBJ2-1
size: few
DNA: TGCAGTGCTAGAAGTCCTAGCGGAGCCTACAATGAGCAGTTCTTC
CDR3: CSARSPSGAYNEQFF

D: TRBD2
V: TRBV7-3
J: TRBJ2-1
size: many
DNA: TGTGCCAGCAGCCCGGGACTAGCGGCAAATGAGCAGTTCTTC
CDR3: CASSPGLAANEQFF

D: -
V: TRBV20-1
J: TRBJ2-5
size: -
DNA: TGCAGTGCTAGGGGGATTTTGGGTAGCCTAGAGACCCAGTACTTC
CDR3: CSARGILGSLETQYF

D: -
V: TRBV7-2
J: TRBJ2-5
size: few
DNA: TGTGCCAGCAGCGTAGGTTCCAAAGAGACCCAGTACTTC
CDR3: CASSVGSKETQYF

D: TRBD1
V: TRBV7-2
J: TRBJ1-6
size: -
DNA: TGTGCCAGCAGCTTAGGGACAGGGGGAATTGATTCACCCCTCCACTTT
CDR3: CASSLGTGGIDSPLHF

D: TRBD2
V: TRBV5-1
J: TRBJ2-1
size: few
DNA: TGCGCCAGCAGCTTGTCCCAAAGCGGGATCTCCTACAATGAGCAGTTCTTC
CDR3: CASSLSQSGISYNEQFF

D: -
V: TRBV29-1
J: TRBJ2-3
size: many
DNA: TGCAGCGTTGCTGGGACCCGAGGGGATACGCAGTATTTT
CDR3: CSVAGTRGDTQYF

D: -
V: TRBV7-2
J: TRBJ2-7
size: -
DNA: TGTGCCAGCAGCTTACGCGAGGGCGGCGCGGATAGCTCCTACGAGCAGTACTTC
CDR3: CASSLREGGADSSYEQYF

D: -
V: TRBV6-2/TRBV6-3
J: TRBJ2-4
size: -
DNA: TGTGCCAGCAGTTACGGTGCCACCCAAAACATTCAGTACTTC
CDR3: CASSYGATQNIQYF

D: TRBD1
V: TRBV6-1
J: TRBJ2-1
size: -
DNA: TGTGCCAGCAGTGCGATACAGGGGGCGGGTAGCAATGAGCAGTTCTTC
CDR3: CASSAIQGAGSNEQFF

D: TRBD1
V: TRBV2
J: TRBJ2-5
size: many
DNA: TGTGCCAGCAGCGGGACAGAGGAGACCCAGTACTTC
CDR3: CASSGTEETQYF

D: -
V: TRBV20-1
J: TRBJ2-1
size: -
DNA: TGCAGTGCTAGACTCGCAGGGGCGAAGATATACAATGAGCAGTTCTTC
CDR3: CSARLAGAKIYNEQFF

D: TRBD2
V: TRBV4-1
J: TRBJ2-3
size: -
DNA: TGCGCCAGCAGCCAAGTGGCGGGAGGCACAGATACGCAGTATTTT
CDR3: CASSQVAGGTDTQYF

D: -
V: TRBV6-4
J: TRBJ1-1
size: -
DNA: TGTGCCAGCAGTTATGGGGTGGGGCAGGGGAACACTGAAGCTTTCTTT
CDR3: CASSYGVGQGNTEAFF

D: -
V: TRBV18
J: TRBJ1-2
size: -
DNA: TGTGCCAGCGCACCACGGGTAGATGGCTACACCTTC
CDR3: CASAPRVDGYTF

D: TRBD2
V: TRBV20-1
J: TRBJ2-3
size: -
DNA: TGCAGTGCTAGAGATAGCGGGGGCGCTCGACTAGATACGCAGTATTTT
CDR3: CSARDSGGARLDTQYF

D: -
V: TRBV27
J: TRBJ2-7
size: -
DNA: TGTGCCAGCAGTTCCCCTGAAACAGGGTTCCCCTACGAGCAGTACTTC
CDR3: CASSSPETGFPYEQYF

D: -
V: TRBV12-3/TRBV12-4
J: TRBJ2-3
size: -
DNA: TGTGCCAGCAGTCGGGACTTCCCAGGGGATACGCAGTATTTT
CDR3: CASSRDFPGDTQYF

D: -
V: TRBV15
J: TRBJ2-5
size: once
DNA: TGTGCCACCGGCAGAGAGTCTAGTGGGAGAGAGACCCAGTACTTC
CDR3: CATGRESSGRETQYF

D: -
V: TRBV5-6
J: TRBJ1-6
size: once
DNA: TGTGCCAGCAGCTTGAGATCAGGGGATTCACCCCTCCACTTT
CDR3: CASSLRSGDSPLHF

D: -
V: TRBV14
J: TRBJ2-2
size: -
DNA: TGTGCCAGCAGTCTGAACAGCAACGGGGGGCTGTTTTTT
CDR3: CASSLNSNGGLFF

D: TRBD2
V: TRBV29-1
J: TRBJ2-5
size: -
DNA: TGCAGCGGGATTCCTAGCGGGGTGCAAGAGACCCAGTACTTC
CDR3: CSGIPSGVQETQYF

D: -
V: TRBV2
J: TRBJ1-5
size: -
DNA: TGTGCCAGCAGTAAAGGGACGAGGGGGAACCAGCCCCAGCATTTT
CDR3: CASSKGTRGNQPQHF

D: TRBD1
V: TRBV5-1
J: TRBJ1-1
size: -
DNA: TGCGCCAGCAGCTTGGGGGGACAGGGGGCCTACGTTGAAGCTTTCTTT
CDR3: CASSLGGQGAYVEAFF

D: TRBD2
V: TRBV18
J: TRBJ2-1
size: few
DNA: TGTGCCAGCTCACCACCTTTGACTAGCGGGATTGTCTATGAGCAGTTCTTC
CDR3: CASSPPLTSGIVYEQFF

D: TRBD2
V: TRBV7-9
J: TRBJ2-4
size: -
DNA: TGTGCCAGCAGCTATGCTTTTGTGGCTAGCGGGGAACCAGCCAAAAACATTCAGTACTTC
CDR3: CASSYAFVASGEPAKNIQYF

D: -
V: TRBV3-1
J: TRBJ2-4
size: -
DNA: TGTGCCAGCAGCCCTCAGGGTAAGGTAAACATTCAGTACTTC
CDR3: CASSPQGKVNIQYF

D: TRBD1
V: TRBV10-3
J: TRBJ2-7
size: -
DNA: TGTGCCGCCTCCCCCGGGACAGGGGGCCGGAACGAGCAGTACTTC
CDR3: CAASPGTGGRNEQYF

D: -
V: TRBV6-6
J: TRBJ2-7
size: -
DNA: TGTGCCAGCAGCCGAGGGGGGCCCGTTGGCTACGAGCAGTACTTC
CDR3: CASSRGGPVGYEQYF

D: TRBD2
V: TRBV25-1
J: TRBJ2-4
size: few
DNA: TGTGCCAGCGGGACTAGCGGACCACTAGCCAAAAACATTCAGTACTTC
CDR3: CASGTSGPLAKNIQYF

D: -
V: TRBV4-1
J: TRBJ2-1
size: -
DNA: TGCGCCAGCAGCCATGGAGCTGGGGAGCAGTTCTTC
CDR3: CASSHGAGEQFF

D: -
V: TRBV3-1
J: TRBJ1-2
size: -
DNA: TGTGCCAGCAGCCGGGGGGGCAAAGCTAACTATGGCTACACCTTC
CDR3: CASSRGGKANYGYTF

D: -
V: TRBV4-2
J: TRBJ2-7
size: few
DNA: TGTGCCAGCAGCCAATGGATCGCCTACGAGCAGTACTTC
CDR3: CASSQWIAYEQYF